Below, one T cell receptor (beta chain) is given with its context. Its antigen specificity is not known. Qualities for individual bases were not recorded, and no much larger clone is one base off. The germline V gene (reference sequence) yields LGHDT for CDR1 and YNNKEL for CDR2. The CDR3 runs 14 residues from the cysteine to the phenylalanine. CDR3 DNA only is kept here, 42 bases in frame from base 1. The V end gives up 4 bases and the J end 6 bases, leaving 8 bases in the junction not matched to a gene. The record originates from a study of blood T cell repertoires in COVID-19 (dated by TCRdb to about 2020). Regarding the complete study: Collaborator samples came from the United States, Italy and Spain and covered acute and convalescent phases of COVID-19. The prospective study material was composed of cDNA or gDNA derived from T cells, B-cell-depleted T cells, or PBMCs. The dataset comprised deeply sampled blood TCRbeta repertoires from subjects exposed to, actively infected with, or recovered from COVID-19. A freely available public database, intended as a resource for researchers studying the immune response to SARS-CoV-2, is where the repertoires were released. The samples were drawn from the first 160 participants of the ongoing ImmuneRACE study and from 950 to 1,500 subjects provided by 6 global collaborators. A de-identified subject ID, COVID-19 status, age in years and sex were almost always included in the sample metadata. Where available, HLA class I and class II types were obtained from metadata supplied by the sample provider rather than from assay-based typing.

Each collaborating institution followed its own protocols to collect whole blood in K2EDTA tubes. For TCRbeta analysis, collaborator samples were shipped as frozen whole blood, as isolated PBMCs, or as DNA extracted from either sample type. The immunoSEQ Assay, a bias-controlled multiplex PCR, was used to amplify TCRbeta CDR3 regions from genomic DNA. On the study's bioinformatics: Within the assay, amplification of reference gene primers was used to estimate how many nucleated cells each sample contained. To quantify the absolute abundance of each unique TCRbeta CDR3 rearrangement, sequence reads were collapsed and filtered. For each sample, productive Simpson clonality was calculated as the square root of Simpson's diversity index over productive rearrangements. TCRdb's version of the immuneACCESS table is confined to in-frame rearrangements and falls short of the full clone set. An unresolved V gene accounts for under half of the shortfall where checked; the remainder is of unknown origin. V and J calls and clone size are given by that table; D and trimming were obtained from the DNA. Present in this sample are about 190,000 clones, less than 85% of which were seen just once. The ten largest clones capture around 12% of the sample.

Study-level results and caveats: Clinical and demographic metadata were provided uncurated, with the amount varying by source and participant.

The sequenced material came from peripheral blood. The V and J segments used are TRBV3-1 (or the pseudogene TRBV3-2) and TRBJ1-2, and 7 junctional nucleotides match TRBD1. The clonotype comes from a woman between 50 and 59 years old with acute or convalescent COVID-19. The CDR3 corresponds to CASSLRQGRNGYTF. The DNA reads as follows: TGTGCCAGCAGCCTTCGACAGGGTAGAAATGGCTACACCTTC.